This T cell receptor beta chain was identified during a study of cytomegalovirus exposure and HLA in healthy donors. Study-wide results and limits: According to reports, the classifier identified cytomegalovirus status with high specificity and sensitivity.

The donors were part of the roughly 130-subject validation cohort, which stood apart from the approximately 670-subject first cohort. Only in-frame clones appear in the TCRdb table, and some are missing; sequencing was by immunoSEQ multiplex PCR. Of approximately 59,000 clones in the sample, about 91% were seen once. As concerns this clone: The antigen remains unidentified.

This receptor was taken from a man younger than 30 in good health and CMV-seropositive. The sample was PBMCs.

The chain's CDR3 is CASSLTTGGTDEQYF. The DNA of the CDR3 is TGTGCCAGCAGCTTAACTACGGGGGGAACCGACGAGCAGTACTTC. The chain recombines TRBV7-2 with TRBJ2-7; TRBD2 matches at 7 bases. The length of the CDR3 is 15 residues. The V segment lost 2 bases and the J segment 5 bases; nucleotides outside the gene matches: 9. CDR1 and CDR2 (germline): SGHTA, FQGNSA. The whole variable domain, remainder taken from reference TRBV7-2 and TRBJ2-7, is GAGVSQSPSNKVTEKGKDVELRCDPISGHTALYWYRQSLGQGLEFLIYFQGNSAPDKSGLPSDRFSAERTGGSVSTLTIQRTQQEDSAVYLCASSLTTGGTDEQYFGPGTRLTVT.